Included here is one TCR beta chain sequence, with context. What antigen it recognizes has not been identified. No base qualities exist here, and no much larger clone lies one base off it. This record comes from a study of T cells after yellow fever vaccination (dated by TCRdb to about 2019). Regarding the complete study: The SMART-Seq v4 Ultra Low Input RNA kit was used to prepare libraries from fractions with low cell numbers. Two healthy male donors, one aged 18 to 30 and one aged 30 to 40 years, were included in the cohort. To track T-cell clones before and after primary and booster YFV17D yellow fever vaccination, bulk TCR alpha and beta repertoires were sequenced longitudinally. Blood was drawn at multiple timepoints before and after primary and secondary immunization, with bulk PBMC replicates and cell subsets isolated.

CDR1 SGHTA and CDR2 FQGTGA were looked up in the germline V gene. The CDR3, cysteine through phenylalanine, is 17 amino acids long. Left in the record is the CDR3 DNA by itself, 51 bases read in frame from the first base. Trimming removed 0 bases from V and 5 bases from J, leaving 17 bases between the germline ends. The instrument was an Illumina NovaSeq 6000. Synthesis of TCR cDNA relied on 5'RACE template switching, a step that introduced a universal primer site along with unique molecular identifiers. cDNA synthesis was primed from both the TCR alpha and TCR beta constant segments. Two PCR steps were used to amplify libraries, with sample barcodes and sequencing adapters being added in the second step. Sequencing of libraries was performed on Illumina HiSeq 2500 (2x100 bp) or NovaSeq (2x150 bp). In the original analysis: MIGEC was used to demultiplex reads and collapse the reads into UMI consensus sequences, and MiXCR was used for V(D)J alignment. Clonotypes responding to the vaccine were identified with edgeR on replicate PBMC samples, with the criteria of FDR below 0.01 and a log2 fold change above 5 up to day 15. Each bulk clonotype was labeled CD4 or CD8 based on which sequenced repertoire, CD4 or CD8, contained the clonotype at higher abundance. TCRdb took the public reads, trimmed them with fastp at Q25, ran MiXCR for clone calling and kept in-frame beta chains. Each record represents a unique CDR3 protein, reported with the most common genes and DNA among its rows. None of the V and J calls come from the authors' own analysis; TCRdb made them. The sample table holds 310,000 or so distinct CDR3 sequences, of which around 3.6% were seen once. Of the sample, around 20% is held by the ten largest clones.

Overall study outcomes, separate from this receptor: A small fraction of clonotypes showed up in both the CD4 and CD8 compartments, probably as a result of convergent recombination. Compared with the primary T-cell response, the secondary T-cell response was weaker but faster, peaking on day 5 rather than day 15. FACS-sorted repertoires could contain abundant contaminating clonotypes from the bulk population, so computational filtering was required. After the booster, most of the clones that had expanded following primary vaccination were detected again (roughly 96% of CD4 and around 88% of CD8), which suggests that memory was broadly maintained. Only a couple of donors were included in the study, so the extent to which the findings can be generalized is limited.

What the treatment or condition label conveys for this sample: live attenuated yellow fever vaccine strain. At every blood-draw timepoint, two biological replicates of bulk PBMCs were collected. PBMCs were isolated from peripheral blood using a standard Ficoll-Paque protocol. TriZol was used to extract RNA from bulk PBMCs, CD4 and CD8 fractions, and dextramer-positive and dextramer-negative fractions. This specimen consisted of PBMCs, obtained on the day of the yellow fever booster vaccination. The V and J segments used are TRBV7-3 and TRBJ2-1, with the D call perhaps TRBD1 or TRBD2, as 5 bases match in each case. The TCR comes from a man younger than 30 who received the YFV17D yellow fever vaccine. The nucleotides read TGTGCCAGCAGCTTAACACCGGGGCTAGCAGCCGACAATGAGCAGTTCTTC. Protein translation: CASSLTPGLAADNEQFF. Supplemented by the reference TRBV7-3 and TRBJ2-1 proteins around the CDR3, the complete variable domain is GAGVSQTPSNKVTEKGKYVELRCDPISGHTALYWYRQSLGQGPEFLIYFQGTGAADDSGLPNDRFFAVRPEGSVSTLKIQRTERGDSAVYLCASSLTPGLAADNEQFFGPGTRLTVL.